These T cell receptor beta chains were read from a single sample in a study of CD8 T cells in Susac syndrome. Via MiXCR, TCRdb re-called the immunoSEQ multiplex PCR reads, giving one row per CDR3 protein. The sample contains roughly 130,000 distinct CDR3 sequences, approximately 94% of which appear only once. The sequencing sample was made of CD4+ T cells from PBMCs. These TCRs come from a human donor with multiple sclerosis. CDR3s include the opening cysteine and the closing phenylalanine or tryptophan. D genes are given only for firm matches. Clone size, where shown, is once, few, many, or a class for clones that have expanded.

v_call	j_call	clone_size	d_call	cdr3_aa	cdr3_nt
TRBV4-3	TRBJ2-7	.	TRBD2	CASSQGVAGASYEQYF	TGCGCCAGCAGCCAAGGGGTAGCGGGGGCCTCCTACGAGCAGTACTTC
TRBV30	TRBJ1-1	.	TRBD1	CAWTPGQGTEAFF	TGTGCCTGGACACCGGGACAGGGAACTGAAGCTTTCTTT
TRBV20-1	TRBJ2-5	.	.	CSAPPPVQGGETQYF	TGCAGTGCACCTCCCCCCGTACAGGGAGGTGAGACCCAGTACTTC
TRBV19	TRBJ2-7	.	.	CASSGFSYEQYF	TGTGCCAGTAGCGGGTTCTCCTACGAGCAGTACTTC
TRBV7-8	TRBJ1-5	.	.	CASSPRGQPQHF	TGTGCCAGCAGTCCGAGGGGTCAGCCCCAGCATTTT
TRBV6-6	TRBJ2-2	.	.	CASRGGGSNTGELFF	TGTGCCAGCAGGGGAGGCGGGTCGAACACCGGGGAGCTGTTTTTT
TRBV18	TRBJ1-5	.	.	CASSPRDNQPQHF	TGTGCCAGCTCACCACGCGACAATCAGCCCCAGCATTTT
TRBV7-9	TRBJ1-1	.	.	CASSAGTVNTEAFF	TGTGCCAGCAGCGCCGGGACTGTAAACACTGAAGCTTTCTTT
TRBV7-2	TRBJ2-5	.	.	CASSLVARQETQYF	TGTGCCAGCAGCTTAGTAGCCAGACAAGAGACCCAGTACTTC
TRBV5-1	TRBJ2-3	.	.	CASSLGTGNTDTQYF	TGCGCCAGCAGCTTGGGGACCGGGAACACAGATACGCAGTATTTT
TRBV12-3/TRBV12-4	TRBJ1-1	.	.	CASSLREVRTEAFF	TGTGCCAGCAGTCTCCGGGAGGTGAGGACTGAAGCTTTCTTT
TRBV7-2	TRBJ2-7	.	.	CASSSPTGAYEQYF	TGTGCCAGCAGCTCCCCGACAGGAGCCTACGAGCAGTACTTC
TRBV2	TRBJ2-6	.	TRBD1	CASSHGTGGAGANVLTF	TGTGCCAGCAGTCATGGGACAGGGGGCGCTGGGGCCAACGTCCTGACTTTC
TRBV20-1	TRBJ2-2	.	TRBD1	CSAPQGTGELFF	TGCAGTGCGCCACAGGGGACCGGGGAGCTGTTTTTT
TRBV3-1	TRBJ1-2	.	.	CASSHPQGGYTF	TGTGCCAGCAGCCACCCTCAGGGGGGCTACACCTTC
TRBV20-1	TRBJ1-1	.	.	CSARNWQGKSTEAFF	TGCAGTGCTAGAAACTGGCAGGGAAAGTCGACTGAAGCTTTCTTT
TRBV18	TRBJ2-5	.	.	CASSPGAAETQYF	TGTGCCAGCTCACCGGGGGCCGCAGAGACCCAGTACTTC
TRBV19	TRBJ2-5	.	.	CASSMGTTRGETQYF	TGTGCCAGTAGTATGGGGACTACCAGGGGCGAGACCCAGTACTTC
TRBV4-1	TRBJ1-6	.	.	CASSQDSGRSPLHF	TGCGCCAGCAGCCAAGACTCCGGTAGGTCACCCCTCCACTTT
TRBV5-1	TRBJ1-5	.	TRBD1	CASSLGTGGSSRNQPQHF	TGCGCCAGCAGCTTGGGGACAGGGGGCTCCTCCAGGAATCAGCCCCAGCATTTT
TRBV7-9	TRBJ1-5	.	.	CASSGGVSNQPQHF	TGTGCCAGCAGCGGAGGAGTTAGCAATCAGCCCCAGCATTTT
TRBV6-2/TRBV6-3	TRBJ2-5	.	.	CASTQPSQETQYF	TGTGCCAGCACCCAACCCTCCCAAGAGACCCAGTACTTC
TRBV10-3	TRBJ2-1	.	TRBD1	CAIGTDALYNEQFF	TGTGCCATTGGGACAGATGCCCTCTACAATGAGCAGTTCTTC
TRBV29-1	TRBJ2-2	.	TRBD2	CSVTSGSIGELFF	TGCAGCGTTACTAGCGGGAGTATAGGGGAGCTGTTTTTT
TRBV30	TRBJ1-2	.	.	CAWSVLWGVGYTF	TGTGCCTGGAGTGTACTTTGGGGAGTCGGCTACACCTTC
TRBV4-1	TRBJ2-1	.	.	CASSQEQYNEQFF	TGCGCCAGCAGCCAAGAACAGTACAATGAGCAGTTCTTC
TRBV30	TRBJ2-7	.	.	CAWSAGGYEQYF	TGTGCCTGGAGTGCTGGGGGTTACGAGCAGTACTTC
TRBV3-1	TRBJ1-2	.	TRBD1	CASSHDRGTYGYTF	TGTGCCAGCAGCCATGACAGGGGGACCTATGGCTACACCTTC
TRBV20-1	TRBJ1-2	.	.	CSARDLFPTVYGYTF	TGCAGTGCTAGAGATCTCTTCCCGACGGTCTATGGCTACACCTTC
TRBV7-9	TRBJ1-2	.	.	CASSLDTSRASGYTF	TGTGCCAGCAGCTTAGATACGAGTCGGGCTAGCGGCTACACCTTC
TRBV19	TRBJ2-5	.	TRBD2	CASSLRGWGGQETQYF	TGTGCCAGTAGTCTCCGTGGTTGGGGGGGTCAAGAGACCCAGTACTTC
TRBV28	TRBJ1-2	.	.	CASSLPDRSRGGYTF	TGTGCCAGCAGTTTACCTGACAGGAGTAGGGGAGGCTACACCTTC
TRBV11-2	TRBJ1-2	.	.	CASSLGGFGYTF	TGTGCCAGCAGCTTAGGAGGGTTCGGCTACACCTTC
TRBV6-2/TRBV6-3	TRBJ1-2	.	.	CASSAGEGYGYTF	TGTGCCAGCAGTGCCGGTGAGGGCTATGGCTACACCTTC
TRBV5-1	TRBJ2-5	.	.	CASSELQGTQYF	TGCGCCAGCAGCGAGTTACAAGGGACCCAGTACTTC
TRBV6-2/TRBV6-3	TRBJ1-4	once	.	CASSFAMGGKLFF	TGTGCCAGCAGTTTTGCTATGGGGGGAAAACTGTTTTTT
TRBV5-4	TRBJ2-4	.	TRBD2	CASSSQGGGNIQYF	TGTGCCAGCAGCTCCCAAGGCGGGGGAAACATTCAGTACTTC
TRBV30	TRBJ2-3	.	.	CAWSVPGNTQYF	TGTGCCTGGAGTGTACCGGGAAATACGCAGTATTTT
TRBV19	TRBJ1-1	.	TRBD1	CASRGPQGTEAFF	TGTGCCAGTAGGGGCCCACAGGGGACTGAAGCTTTCTTT
TRBV5-1	TRBJ2-1	.	TRBD2	CASSTSPTSAVRGNEQFF	TGCGCCAGCAGCACCTCCCCGACTAGCGCCGTGAGGGGGAATGAGCAGTTCTTC
TRBV7-9	TRBJ2-2	.	TRBD2	CASSGGTTGDVAGELFF	TGTGCCAGCAGCGGGGGGACTACCGGTGATGTCGCCGGGGAGCTGTTTTTT
TRBV30	TRBJ2-2	once	.	CAWSVKSQLNTGELFF	TGTGCCTGGAGTGTAAAAAGTCAGCTTAACACCGGGGAGCTGTTTTTT
TRBV27	TRBJ2-2	.	.	CASSSNRAANTGELFF	TGTGCCAGCAGTTCGAACAGGGCTGCGAACACCGGGGAGCTGTTTTTT
TRBV5-4	TRBJ2-2	once	.	CASSLGGMPSSYTGELFF	TGTGCCAGCAGCTTGGGTGGAATGCCTTCAAGCTACACCGGGGAGCTGTTTTTT